This record concerns one T cell receptor beta chain sequence. The antigen is not known. Using immunoSEQ multiplex PCR, the repertoire was profiled, and TCRdb retains in-frame clones only, with some absent. The table includes millions of clones, approximately 94% detected once. The naive CD8 fraction comprised CD45RO-negative cells positively selected for CCR7 and excluded terminally differentiated effector memory CD45RA+ cells. Donation came from healthy HIV-negative adults that had no recent acute infections or vaccinations. Each donor was a Caucasian adult residing in Nashville, Tennessee. This sample is drawn from a study of shared clonotypes between healthy human individuals. General observations from the study: A handful of donors showed sharing of roughly 5% of naive CD4 clonotypes.

V lost 6 bases to trimming and J lost 4 bases, with 19 bases between them. The germline V gene has CDR1 SQVTM and CDR2 ANQGSEA. There are 15 residues in the CDR3. This clonotype was obtained from a man aged 18 to 29 in good health. Some clones in this sample may be carry-over from other donors' samples. The genes are TRBV29-1 and TRBJ1-3; D is perhaps TRBD1 (6 bases). Sequencing was carried out using naive CD8+ T cells from PBMCs. The CDR3 loop is CSVLAPGASGNTIYF. The CDR3 DNA follows: TGCAGCGTACTTGCTCCAGGGGCGTCCGGAAACACCATATATTTT.